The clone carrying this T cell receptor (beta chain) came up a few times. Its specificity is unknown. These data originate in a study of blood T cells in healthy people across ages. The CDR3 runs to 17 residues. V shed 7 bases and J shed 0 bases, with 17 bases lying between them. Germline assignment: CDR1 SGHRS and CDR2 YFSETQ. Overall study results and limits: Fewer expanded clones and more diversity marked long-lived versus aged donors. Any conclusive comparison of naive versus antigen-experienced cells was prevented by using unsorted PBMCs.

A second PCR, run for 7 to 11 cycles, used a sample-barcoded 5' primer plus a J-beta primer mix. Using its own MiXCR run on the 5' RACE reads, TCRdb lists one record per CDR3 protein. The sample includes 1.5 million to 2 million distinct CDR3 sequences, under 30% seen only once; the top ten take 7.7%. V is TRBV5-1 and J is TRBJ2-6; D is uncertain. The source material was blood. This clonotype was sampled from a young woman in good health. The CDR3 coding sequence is TGCGCCAGCTCGGATGGGCTTTCGTCCTCTGGGGCCAACGTCCTGACTTTC. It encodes CASSDGLSSSGANVLTF.